This TCR beta chain was found in a study of OX40 agonist ivuxolimab in advanced cancers. Overall study findings and caveats: The specificity for antigen of the expanded peripheral T cells was not determined. Circulating CD4+ and CD8+ T cells showed clonal expansion by week 6 at 0.1 to 3.0 mg/kg.

The repertoire was sequenced with immunoSEQ multiplex PCR; TCRdb's copy has only in-frame clones and lacks some. The table lists some 21,000 clones, approximately 90% of them singletons. CDR1 MNHEY and CDR2 SMNVEV come from the germline V gene (reference sequence). V dropped 6 bases and J dropped 10; count of bases not matched to a gene: 5. The CDR3 has 14 residues. Details on this clone: Its antigen is not known.

Blood draws occurred at baseline, cycle 4 day 1, and cycle 7 day 1. This sample comprised CD4+ or CD8+ T cells sorted from blood, obtained in a trial of the OX40 agonist ivuxolimab. The chain carries TRBV27 and TRBJ2-1, with 14 nucleotides matching TRBD2. This clonotype was sampled from an adult with an advanced solid tumor such as melanoma, head and neck, liver or kidney cancer. CDR3 loop: CASSRLAGGQEQFF. The DNA for the CDR3 is TGTGCCAGCAGCCGACTAGCGGGAGGGCAGGAGCAGTTCTTC.